The clone carrying this TCR beta chain was detected only once. Participants, about 18 to 90 years old, spanned around 25 US areas. The data were taken from a study of blood T cell repertoires in COVID-19. Overall study: From the United States, Italy and Spain came samples of acute and convalescent COVID-19. Sample material is recorded as cDNA or gDNA derived from T cells, B-cell-depleted T cells, or PBMCs.

Generated by immunoSEQ multiplex PCR, the TCRdb table keeps only in-frame clones and is missing some. The sample contains a few hundred thousand clones, about 85% of which appear only once. The V gene lost 3 bases and the J gene lost 4 bases, with 9 bases spanning the gap. CDR1 and CDR2 (germline): MGHDK, SYGVNS. CDR3 size: 13 residues. The chain uses TRBV25-1 and TRBJ1-1, with a tentative D call TRBD1 (6 bases). This clonotype was obtained from a man between 40 and 49 years old who had recovered from COVID-19. The sequenced material came from PBMCs or T cells enriched from blood (not recorded which). DNA of the CDR3: TGTGCCAGCAGTGAGGGGGCTGTCACTGAAGCTTTCTTT. It encodes CASSEGAVTEAFF.